This TCR beta chain was retrieved from a study of blood T cell repertoires in COVID-19. About the research overall: Sources were T cells, B-cell-depleted T cells, or PBMCs; the material itself was cDNA or gDNA.

Trimming cost V 4 bases and J 0 bases; bases outside gene matches: 3. Germline V gives CDR1 LNHDA, CDR2 SQIVND (reference sequence). This CDR3 is built from 15 residues. Assay: immunoSEQ multiplex PCR; the TCRdb copy retains only in-frame clones and omits some. The profile shows approximately 200,000 clones, approximately 84% of them singletons. The material sequenced was peripheral blood. The origin of this receptor is a human donor with acute or convalescent COVID-19. The donor label of this sample is uncertain. The V and J genes are TRBV19 and TRBJ2-3, with 8 positions matching TRBD1. CDR3 amino acids: CASSKGQVSTDTQYF. The CDR3 region has the DNA TGTGCCAGTAGTAAGGGACAGGTTAGCACAGATACGCAGTATTTT.